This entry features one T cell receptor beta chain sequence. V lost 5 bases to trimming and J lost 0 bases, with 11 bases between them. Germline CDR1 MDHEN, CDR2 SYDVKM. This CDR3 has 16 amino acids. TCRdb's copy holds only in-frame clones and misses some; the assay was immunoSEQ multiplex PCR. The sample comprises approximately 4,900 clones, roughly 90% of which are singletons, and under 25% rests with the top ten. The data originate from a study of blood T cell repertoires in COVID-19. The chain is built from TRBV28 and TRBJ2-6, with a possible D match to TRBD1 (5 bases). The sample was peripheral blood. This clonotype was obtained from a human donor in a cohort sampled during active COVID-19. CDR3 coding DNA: TGTGCCAGCAGTCCCATTGGACACTCTGGGGCCAACGTCCTGACTTTC. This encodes CASSPIGHSGANVLTF.